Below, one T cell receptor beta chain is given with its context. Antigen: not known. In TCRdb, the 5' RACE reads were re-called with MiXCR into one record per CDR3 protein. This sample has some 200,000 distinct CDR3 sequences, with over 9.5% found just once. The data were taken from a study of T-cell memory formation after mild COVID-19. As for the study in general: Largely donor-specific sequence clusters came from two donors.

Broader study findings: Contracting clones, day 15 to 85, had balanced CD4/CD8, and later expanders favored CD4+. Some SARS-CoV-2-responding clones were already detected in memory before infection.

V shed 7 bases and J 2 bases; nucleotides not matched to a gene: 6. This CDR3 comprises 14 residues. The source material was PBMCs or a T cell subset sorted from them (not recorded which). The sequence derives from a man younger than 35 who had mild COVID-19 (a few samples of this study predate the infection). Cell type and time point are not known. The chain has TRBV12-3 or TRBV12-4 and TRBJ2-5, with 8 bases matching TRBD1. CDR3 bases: TGTGCCAGCAACGACAGGGGCCGACAAGAGACCCAGTACTTC. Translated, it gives CASNDRGRQETQYF.